The 19 T cell receptor beta chains below all came from one sample that was sequenced in a study of blood T cell repertoires in COVID-19. Repertoires were generated with immunoSEQ multiplex PCR, while TCRdb's copy carries only in-frame clones and drops some. The table records 52,000 or so clones, approximately 80% of them present only once. The sequenced sample consisted of peripheral blood. These receptors all stem from a man aged 45-60 years with active or convalescent COVID-19.

V is TRBV7-8 and J is TRBJ2-5, with 10 bases that match TRBD2. From germline, CDR1 is SGHVS and CDR2 FQNEAQ. The CDR3 length is 20 residues. The ends lost 3 bases at V and 0 bases at J; junction bases unmatched: 16. Here the CDR3 DNA reads TGTGCCAGCAGCTTGAGACCAGCGGGGGGGCCTCAAACGTACCAAGAGACCCAGTACTTC. It codes for CASSLRPAGGPQTYQETQYF. The variable domain in full, completed from reference TRBV7-8 and TRBJ2-5, reads GAGVSQSPRYKVAKRGQDVALRCDPISGHVSLFWYQQALGQGPEFLTYFQNEAQLDKSGLPSDRFFAERPEGSVSTLKIQRTQQEDSAVYLCASSLRPAGGPQTYQETQYFGPGTRLLVL.

This clone turned up a few times. The chain uses TRBV30 and TRBJ2-7; tentatively, D is TRBD2 (6 bases). Trimming removed 0 bases from V and 5 bases from J, with 11 bases in between. CDR3 length: 13 residues. CDR1 GTSNPN and CDR2 SVGIG come from the germline V gene (reference sequence). CDR3 loop: CAWSVDYGDEQYF. CDR3 DNA sequence: TGTGCCTGGAGTGTGGACTACGGCGACGAGCAGTACTTC. The variable domain in full, completed from reference TRBV30 and TRBJ2-7, reads SQTIHQWPATLVQPVGSPLSLECTVEGTSNPNLYWYRQAAGRGLQLLFYSVGIGQISSEVPQNLSASRPQDRQFILSSKKLLLSDSGFYLCAWSVDYGDEQYFGPGTRLTVT.

The gene calls are TRBV7-9 and TRBJ2-5, with 7 bases matching TRBD2. Germline lookup yields CDR1 SEHNR and CDR2 FQNEAQ (reference sequence). Trimming removed 6 bases from V and 1 base from J; junction bases left unmatched: 5. CDR3 length: 14 residues. The CDR3 here is CASRRSSGQETQYF. DNA of the CDR3: TGTGCCAGCAGAAGATCTAGCGGCCAAGAGACCCAGTACTTC. The entire variable domain, with the rest obtained from reference TRBV7-9 and TRBJ2-5, is as follows: DTGVSQNPRHKITKRGQNVTFRCDPISEHNRLYWYRQTLGQGPEFLTYFQNEAQLEKSRLLSDRFSAERPKGSFSTLEIQRTEQGDSAMYLCASRRSSGQETQYFGPGTRLLVL.

Sample share makes this clone medium-sized. The V and J genes are TRBV7-9 and TRBJ1-1; D is unclear. This CDR3 is 12 amino acids long. Trimming removed 5 bases at V and 7 bases at J, with 11 bases between. The germline gives CDR1 SEHNR, CDR2 FQNEAQ (reference sequence). The CDR3 loop reads CASSRYEGEAFF. The CDR3 nucleotides read TGTGCCAGCAGCAGATACGAGGGTGAAGCTTTCTTT. The entire variable domain, with the rest obtained from reference TRBV7-9 and TRBJ1-1, is as follows: DTGVSQNPRHKITKRGQNVTFRCDPISEHNRLYWYRQTLGQGPEFLTYFQNEAQLEKSRLLSDRFSAERPKGSFSTLEIQRTEQGDSAMYLCASSRYEGEAFFGQGTRLTVV.

This clone was counted only a few times. The chain uses TRBV27 and TRBJ2-1, with 9 bases identical to TRBD2. This CDR3 has 16 residues. Looked up from germline, CDR1 is MNHEY and CDR2 is SMNVEV (reference sequence). J gave up 9 bases and V 6 bases, and 15 bases lay outside the gene matches. CDR3 protein: CASRHLAGDAAVEQFF. The CDR3 region has the DNA TGTGCCAGCAGACACTTAGCGGGAGATGCTGCCGTTGAGCAGTTCTTC.

The chain recombines TRBV6-6 with TRBJ2-2; D may be TRBD1 (5 bases). The germline gives CDR1 MNHNY, CDR2 SVGAGI (reference sequence). CDR3 length: 13 residues. Trimming removed 8 bases from V and 1 base from J, with 8 bases in between. CDR3 amino acids: CASGQMNTGELFF. CDR3 sequence (DNA): TGTGCCAGCGGACAAATGAACACCGGGGAGCTGTTTTTT.

The V call is TRBV7-8, the J call TRBJ2-2; D unclear. V lost 5 bases to trimming and J lost 5 bases, with 21 bases between them. The CDR3 is 17 amino acids. Germline V gene lookup returns CDR1 SGHVS and CDR2 FQNEAQ. The CDR3 nucleotides read TGTGCCAGCAGCCCACTGGCGGCAGCCGTTATTACCGGGGAGCTGTTTTTT. It yields the protein CASSPLAAAVITGELFF.

V gene TRBV5-1 combines with J gene TRBJ1-2; maybe TRBD1 (6 bases). The CDR3 is 13 residues long. From germline, CDR1 is SGHRS and CDR2 YFSETQ. The V end was cut by 5 bases, the J end by 2 bases, with 10 bases between. In nucleotides, the CDR3 is TGCGCCAGCAGGGACAGTTTAAACTATGGCTACACCTTC. This gives the protein CASRDSLNYGYTF.

The chain carries TRBV13 and TRBJ2-6, with a possible D match to TRBD1 (6 bases). This CDR3 region has 15 residues. Trimming shortened V by 4 bases and J by 0 bases, and 7 bases separated the two germline ends. Germline V gene sequence: CDR1 PRHDT, CDR2 FYEKMQ (reference sequence). CDR3 nucleotides: TGTGCCAGCAGCTCGACAGGCTCTGGGGCCAACGTCCTGACTTTC. Translated: CASSSTGSGANVLTF.

This chain joins TRBV7-2 and TRBJ1-5; D unresolved. The CDR3 runs 13 residues. Trimming removed 1 base at V and 6 bases at J, with 7 bases between. The germline gives CDR1 SGHTA, CDR2 FQGNSA. The CDR3 sequence is CASSLVNSQPQHF. In nucleotides, the CDR3 is TGTGCCAGCAGCTTAGTAAACAGTCAGCCCCAGCATTTT.

J is TRBJ1-2 and V is TRBV29-1; 7 positions agree with TRBD1. J lost 6 bases, V lost 6 bases, and 13 bases had no gene match. This CDR3 is 14 amino acids long. CDR1 and CDR2 (germline): SQVTM, ANQGSEA. CDR3 sequence (DNA): TGCAGCGTGGAAACAGGGGCCTTGCCCCATGGCTACACCTTC. The encoded protein is CSVETGALPHGYTF.

This clone came up a few times. CDR3 nucleotides: TGTGTGGTAGCAACTAATGAAAAACTGTTTTTT. Translated: CVVATNEKLFF. V is TRBV30 and J is TRBJ1-4; D call uncertain. This CDR3 region has 11 residues. CDR1 is GTSNPN and CDR2 is SVGIG in the germline V gene (reference sequence).

The V gene is TRBV9, the J gene TRBJ2-3; no clear D. The CDR3 is 12 amino acids. Per germline, CDR1 SGDLS and CDR2 YYNGEE. V shed 0 bases and J shed 10 bases, with 9 bases lying between them. In DNA, the CDR3 is TGTGCCAGCAGCGTAGAAGAGGCGCCGCAGTATTTT. It is translated as CASSVEEAPQYF.

The V call is TRBV27, the J call TRBJ2-2, with D hard to call. The length of the CDR3 is 15 residues. Germline V lookup: CDR1 MNHEY, CDR2 SMNVEV (reference sequence). Trimming pared 2 bases from V and 7 bases from J, leaving 14 bases between. The DNA of the CDR3 is TGTGCCAGCAGTTTAGGGCCCTCCCCGGTCGGGGAGCTGTTTTTT. Protein: CASSLGPSPVGELFF.

The rearrangement uses TRBV2 and TRBJ2-2, with D possibly TRBD2 on 6 matching bases. This CDR3 has 15 residues. V was cut by 4 bases and J by 5 bases, with 14 bases left in between. Germline V gene sequence: CDR1 SNHLY, CDR2 FYNNEI. This chain's CDR3 is CASSVEGVRTGELFF. CDR3 in DNA: TGTGCCAGCAGTGTGGAGGGAGTTAGGACCGGGGAGCTGTTTTTT. The full variable domain, in which reference TRBV2 and TRBJ2-2 provide the parts outside the CDR3, is EPEVTQTPSHQVTQMGQEVILRCVPISNHLYFYWYRQILGQKVEFLVSFYNNEISEKSEIFDDQFSVERPDGSNFTLKIRSTKLEDSAMYFCASSVEGVRTGELFFGEGSRLTVL.

The chain employs TRBV7-9 and TRBJ2-7; D is perhaps TRBD2 (6 bases). Germline values: CDR1 SEHNR, CDR2 FQNEAQ (reference sequence). Trimming removed 11 bases at V and 2 bases at J, with 22 bases between. CDR3 length equals 15 residues. The CDR3 DNA sequence: TGTGCCTTTCACATCCCGGAGGGACCCGCCTACGAGCAGTACTTC. This translates into CAFHIPEGPAYEQYF.

This chain links TRBV29-1 with TRBJ1-4; possible D gene TRBD1, 6 bases. Trimming removed 6 bases from V and 5 bases from J, with 19 bases in between. Germline values: CDR1 SQVTM, CDR2 ANQGSEA. The CDR3 contains 15 residues. CDR3 protein: CSVRGGTGSNEKLFF. The CDR3 DNA reads TGCAGCGTCCGTGGGGGAACAGGGTCGAATGAAAAACTGTTTTTT.

The CDR3 reads CASSLALLTDTQYF. In nucleotides, the CDR3 is TGTGCCAGCAGCTTGGCCTTGTTAACAGATACGCAGTATTTT. This chain uses TRBV5-6 with TRBJ2-3; D ambiguous. The ends were cut back, 0 bases at V and 3 bases at J, with 8 bases in the middle. The CDR3 spans 14 residues. CDR1 is SGHDT and CDR2 is YYEEEE in the germline V gene.

The gene calls are TRBV9 and TRBJ2-3; D gene uncertain. This CDR3 is built from 13 residues. Germline loops: CDR1 SGDLS, CDR2 YYNGEE. Deletions cut 0 bases from V and 6 bases from J, with 8 bases between. CDR3 bases: TGTGCCAGCAGCGTAGTCGGTCCGGATACGCAGTATTTT. This sequence encodes CASSVVGPDTQYF.